This record covers a single TCR beta chain. Its antigen is as yet unknown. These data come from a study of radiotherapy plus CTLA-4 blockade in lung cancer. Study overall: Disease control was present in around a third of patients, and objective responses in approximately 20%. Study outcomes and limitations: TCR clones from tumors expanded in blood after radiotherapy plus ipilimumab. Increased serum interferon-beta after radiation also reportedly predicted response strongly.

This CDR3 contains 12 residues. V was clipped by 4 bases and J by 8 bases, with 14 bases between them. Germline V lookup: CDR1 SQVTM, CDR2 ANQGSEA. The table came from immunoSEQ multiplex PCR; TCRdb's copy has only in-frame clones and leaves some out. This table has 55,000 or so clones, almost 85% appearing once. It was focal radiation plus CTLA-4 blockade with ipilimumab that patients with chemo-refractory metastatic non-small-cell lung cancer received. The receptor was isolated from a human donor with non-small cell lung cancer whose response to radiotherapy plus ipilimumab could not be evaluated. The material was peripheral blood, obtained from a patient treated with radiotherapy plus ipilimumab. This chain connects TRBV29-1 to TRBJ1-2, with TRBD1 as a possible D gene (5 bases). CDR3: CSVVGGGPGYTF. In nucleotides, the CDR3 is TGCAGCGTTGTTGGGGGGGGTCCGGGCTACACCTTC.